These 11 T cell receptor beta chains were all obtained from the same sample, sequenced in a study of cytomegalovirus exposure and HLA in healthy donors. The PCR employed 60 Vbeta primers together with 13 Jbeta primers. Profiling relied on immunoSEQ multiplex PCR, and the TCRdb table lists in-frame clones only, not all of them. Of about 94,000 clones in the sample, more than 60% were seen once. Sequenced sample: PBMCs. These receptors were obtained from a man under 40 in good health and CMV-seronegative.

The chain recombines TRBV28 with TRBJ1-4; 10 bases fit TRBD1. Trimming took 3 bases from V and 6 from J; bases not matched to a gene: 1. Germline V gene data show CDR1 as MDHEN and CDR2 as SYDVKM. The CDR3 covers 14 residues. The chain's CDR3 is CASSLDRGDEKLFF. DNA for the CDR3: TGTGCCAGCAGTTTGGACAGGGGGGATGAAAAACTGTTTTTT. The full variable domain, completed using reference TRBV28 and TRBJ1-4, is DVKVTQSSRYLVKRTGEKVFLECVQDMDHENMFWYRQDPGLGLRLIYFSYDVKMKEKGDIPEGYSVSREKKERFSLILESASTNQTSMYLCASSLDRGDEKLFFGSGTQLSVL.

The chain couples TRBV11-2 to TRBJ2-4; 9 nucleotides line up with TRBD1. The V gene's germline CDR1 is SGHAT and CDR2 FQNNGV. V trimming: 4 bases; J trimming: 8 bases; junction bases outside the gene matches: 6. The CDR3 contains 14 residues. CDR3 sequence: CASSSGQGRDIQYF. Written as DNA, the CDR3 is TGTGCCAGCAGCTCCGGACAGGGGCGGGACATTCAGTACTTC.

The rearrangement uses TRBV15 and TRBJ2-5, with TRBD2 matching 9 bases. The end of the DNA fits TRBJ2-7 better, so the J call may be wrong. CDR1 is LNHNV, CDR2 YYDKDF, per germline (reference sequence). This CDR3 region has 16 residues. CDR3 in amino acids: CATSRSRGGRGYEQYF. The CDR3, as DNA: TGTGCCACCAGCAGATCCAGGGGCGGGAGGGGCTACGAGCAGTACTTC.

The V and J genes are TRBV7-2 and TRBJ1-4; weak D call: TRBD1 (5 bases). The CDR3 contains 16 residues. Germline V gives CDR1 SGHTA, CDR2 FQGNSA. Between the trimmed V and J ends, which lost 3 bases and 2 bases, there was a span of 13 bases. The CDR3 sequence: CASSFSRGGTNEKLFF. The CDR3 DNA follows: TGTGCCAGCAGCTTCTCACGCGGGGGGACTAATGAAAAACTGTTTTTT.

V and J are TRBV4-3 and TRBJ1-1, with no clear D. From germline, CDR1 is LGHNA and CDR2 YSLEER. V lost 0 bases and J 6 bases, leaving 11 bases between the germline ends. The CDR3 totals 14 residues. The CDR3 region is CASSQDSGRAEAFF. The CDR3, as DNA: TGCGCCAGCAGCCAAGATTCGGGGAGGGCTGAAGCTTTCTTT.

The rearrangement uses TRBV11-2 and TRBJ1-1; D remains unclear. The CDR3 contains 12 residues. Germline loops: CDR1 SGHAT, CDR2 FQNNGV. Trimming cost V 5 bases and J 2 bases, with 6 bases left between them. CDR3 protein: CASSRGNTEAFF. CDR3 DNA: TGTGCCAGCAGCCGAGGTAACACTGAAGCTTTCTTT.

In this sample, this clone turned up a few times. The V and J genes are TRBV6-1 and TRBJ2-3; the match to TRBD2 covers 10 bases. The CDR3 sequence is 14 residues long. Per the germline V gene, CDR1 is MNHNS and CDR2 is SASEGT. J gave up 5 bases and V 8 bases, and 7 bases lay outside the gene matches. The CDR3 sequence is CASLAGEPGDTQYF. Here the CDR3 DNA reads TGTGCCAGCCTAGCGGGGGAGCCAGGAGATACGCAGTATTTT.

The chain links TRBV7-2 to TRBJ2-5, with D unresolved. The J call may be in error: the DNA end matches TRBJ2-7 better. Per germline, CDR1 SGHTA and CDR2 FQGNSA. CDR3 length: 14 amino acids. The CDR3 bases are TGTGCCAGCAGCCCCGGCGGTCTCCCCTACGAGCAGTACTTC. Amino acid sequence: CASSPGGLPYEQYF.

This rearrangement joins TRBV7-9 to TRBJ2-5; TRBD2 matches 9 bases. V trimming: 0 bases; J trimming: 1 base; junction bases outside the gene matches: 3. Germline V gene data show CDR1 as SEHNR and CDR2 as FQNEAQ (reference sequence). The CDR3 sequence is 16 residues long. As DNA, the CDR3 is TGTGCCAGCAGCTTAGCTAGCGGGGGCCCCCAAGAGACCCAGTACTTC. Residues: CASSLASGGPQETQYF.

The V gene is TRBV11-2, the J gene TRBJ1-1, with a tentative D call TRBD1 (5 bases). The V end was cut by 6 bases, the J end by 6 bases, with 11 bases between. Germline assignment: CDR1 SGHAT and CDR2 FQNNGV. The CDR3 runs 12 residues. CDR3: CASRTFRAEAFF. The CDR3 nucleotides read TGTGCCAGCAGAACCTTCAGGGCTGAAGCTTTCTTT.

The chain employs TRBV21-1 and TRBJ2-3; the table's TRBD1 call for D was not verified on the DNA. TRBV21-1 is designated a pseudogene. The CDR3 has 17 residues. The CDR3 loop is CASSKGQGANFTDTQYF. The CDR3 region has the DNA TGTGCCAGCAGCAAGGGCCAGGGGGCTAATTTCACAGATACGCAGTATTTT.